A single sample gave rise to the 26 T cell receptor beta chains below, sequenced in a study of blood T cell repertoires in COVID-19. Measured with immunoSEQ multiplex PCR; TCRdb has only the in-frame clones, and not every one. Here the sample spans under 250,000 clones, over 75% being singletons. What was sequenced was PBMCs or T cells enriched from blood (not recorded which). The receptor source for this set is a woman aged 45-65 years with acute COVID-19.

V usage is TRBV6-2 or TRBV6-3 and J usage is TRBJ2-2; D possibly corresponds to TRBD1 (6 bases). This CDR3 spans 15 amino acids. The germline V gene has CDR1 MNHEY and CDR2 SVGEGT. Trimming left V 0 bases short and J 4 bases short, with 9 bases between. Here the CDR3 DNA reads TGTGCCAGCAGTTACTCGACCAGGGGCACCGGGGAGCTGTTTTTT. It is translated as CASSYSTRGTGELFF.

This chain uses TRBV10-3 with TRBJ1-6; D gene uncertain. The V gene lost 0 bases and the J gene lost 14 bases, with 14 bases spanning the gap. Germline V gene sequence: CDR1 ENHRY, CDR2 SYGVKD. The CDR3 has 14 residues. CDR3 protein: CAISESGQPQSLHF. As DNA, the CDR3 is TGTGCCATCAGTGAGTCTGGGCAGCCTCAGTCCCTCCACTTT.

The chain recombines TRBV12-3 or TRBV12-4 with TRBJ1-2; D is undetermined. V lost 6 bases to trimming and J lost 8 bases, with 10 bases between them. CDR3 length equals 11 residues. The CDR3 DNA follows: TGTGCCAGCAGGCAAGCTTGGGGCTACACCTTC. It translates to CASRQAWGYTF.

DNA of the CDR3: TGTGCCAGCAAGAAAGGGACAGCCGATAATTCACCCCTCCACTTT. It encodes CASKKGTADNSPLHF. This sequence joins TRBV2 and TRBJ1-6, with 7 nucleotides matching TRBD1. Trimming took 7 bases from V and 5 from J; bases not matched to a gene: 8. This CDR3 region has 15 residues. Germline CDR1 SNHLY, CDR2 FYNNEI.

The rearrangement joins TRBV6-5 to TRBJ2-7; 12 bases match TRBD1. Germline loops: CDR1 MNHEY, CDR2 SVGAGI. CDR3 length equals 14 residues. Trimming took 6 bases from V and 6 from J; bases not matched to a gene: 6. CDR3 nucleotide sequence: TGTGCCAGCAGCGCCGGGACAGGGGGCCTCGAGCAGTACTTC. Protein: CASSAGTGGLEQYF.

The genes are TRBV3-1 (or the pseudogene TRBV3-2) and TRBJ1-2, with D hard to call. V shed 2 bases and J shed 4 bases, with 8 bases lying between them. This CDR3 spans 13 amino acids. Germline-derived CDR1 and CDR2 are LGHDT and YNNKEL (reference sequence). The CDR3 DNA reads TGTGCCAGCAGCCAAACAGAGACCTATGGCTACACCTTC. This sequence encodes CASSQTETYGYTF.

V gene TRBV5-1 combines with J gene TRBJ2-1; 13 nucleotides agree with TRBD2. Trimming took 7 bases from V and 4 from J; bases not matched to a gene: 2. The CDR3 has 14 amino acids. From germline, CDR1 is SGHRS and CDR2 YFSETQ. The DNA of the CDR3 is TGCGCCAGCCGGACTAGCGGGGGTTACAATGAGCAGTTCTTC. Its translation is CASRTSGGYNEQFF.

This clone was seen a few times. This sequence joins TRBV5-1 and TRBJ1-5; D perhaps matches TRBD1 (5 bases). The CDR3 length is 15 residues. Trimming cost V 3 bases and J 1 base, with 11 bases left between them. Looked up from germline, CDR1 is SGHRS and CDR2 is YFSETQ. In nucleotides, the CDR3 is TGCGCCAGCAGCTCCGATGGGGGGAGCAATCAGCCCCAGCATTTT. Translation gives CASSSDGGSNQPQHF.

V usage is TRBV19 and J usage is TRBJ1-1, with D perhaps matching TRBD1 (5 bases). Germline CDR1 is LNHDA and CDR2 is SQIVND (reference sequence). CDR3 length: 16 amino acids. Trimming left V 1 base short and J 4 bases short, with 16 bases between. The CDR3 nucleotides read TGTGCCAGTAGTATAGGGGCTACACAGGCGAGCACTGAAGCTTTCTTT. Residues: CASSIGATQASTEAFF.

In DNA, the CDR3 is TGTGCCAGCAGCTTAGGGACACTCCAAGAGACCCAGTACTTC. This translates into CASSLGTLQETQYF. The chain links TRBV11-2 to TRBJ2-5, with D perhaps TRBD1 (5 bases). The CDR3 totals 14 residues. V lost 1 base, J lost 1 base, and 7 bases lay in between. Per the germline V gene, CDR1 is SGHAT and CDR2 is FQNNGV.

This chain uses TRBV15 with TRBJ1-5, with no clear D. The CDR3 has 12 residues. The germline gives CDR1 LNHNV, CDR2 YYDKDF (reference sequence). Trimming took off 3 bases at V and 5 bases at J, with 5 bases between the two ends. The CDR3 sequence is CATSRADQPQHF. The DNA of the CDR3 is TGTGCCACCAGCAGGGCGGATCAGCCCCAGCATTTT.

This clone rates as medium-sized. The gene calls are TRBV30 and TRBJ1-2; D is ambiguous. The CDR3 covers 12 residues. The germline V and J ends were trimmed by 1 base and 2 bases, with 5 bases remaining between them. Germline CDR1 and CDR2: GTSNPN and SVGIG (reference sequence). CDR3 sequence: CAWSDGNYGYTF. CDR3 DNA sequence: TGTGCCTGGAGTGACGGGAACTATGGCTACACCTTC.

The J gene is TRBJ2-5, the V gene TRBV7-2; the match to TRBD1 covers 8 bases. Germline trimming cut 5 bases from V and 4 bases from J; bases unmatched to any gene: 6. This CDR3 spans 14 amino acids. In germline, CDR1 is SGHTA, CDR2 FQGNSA. The CDR3 coding sequence is TGTGCCAGCAGCGCGCAGGGGGCTGGAGAGACCCAGTACTTC. Its protein product is CASSAQGAGETQYF.

The chain recombines TRBV3-1 (or the pseudogene TRBV3-2) with TRBJ2-1, with TRBD1 identical over 12 bases. Trimming at V came to 6 bases and at J to 6 bases, leaving 6 bases not matched to a gene. Germline values: CDR1 LGHDT, CDR2 YNNKEL (reference sequence). The CDR3 sequence is 15 residues long. CDR3 coding DNA: TGTGCCAGCAGTTTGGGACAGGGGGCGCGCAATGAGCAGTTCTTC. Encoded protein: CASSLGQGARNEQFF.

This chain links TRBV2 with TRBJ2-2; the match to TRBD2 covers 11 bases. In germline, CDR1 is SNHLY, CDR2 FYNNEI. The CDR3 sequence is 15 residues long. V trimming: 7 bases; J trimming: 7 bases; junction bases outside the gene matches: 8. Here the CDR3 DNA reads TGTGCCAGCACCACTAGCGGGGGCTTGGTCGGGGAGCTGTTTTTT. Its protein product is CASTTSGGLVGELFF.

Many counts were recorded for this clone. CDR3 amino acids: CASSQAGTGGSPLHF. CDR3 DNA sequence: TGTGCCAGCAGCCAGGCCGGGACAGGGGGTTCACCCCTCCACTTT. The chain joins TRBV4-2 to TRBJ1-6; 11 bases are shared with TRBD1. The CDR3 contains 15 residues. V lost 3 bases, J lost 9 bases, and 4 bases stayed unmatched. From germline, CDR1 is LGHNA and CDR2 YNFKEQ.

V gene TRBV6-2 or TRBV6-3 combines with J gene TRBJ1-2; D gene uncertain. CDR3 length: 13 residues. The V gene lost 0 bases and the J gene lost 10 bases, with 12 bases spanning the gap. Germline V gene sequence: CDR1 MNHEY, CDR2 SVGEGT. The CDR3 here is CASSYSLGDYYTF. For the CDR3, the DNA is TGTGCCAGCAGTTACTCTCTCGGGGATTACTACACCTTC.

Only one count was recorded for this clone. The V and J genes are TRBV4-3 and TRBJ1-2, with a tentative D call TRBD1 (5 bases). Germline V gives CDR1 LGHNA, CDR2 YSLEER. This CDR3 has 14 amino acids. The ends were cut back, 0 bases at V and 5 bases at J, with 10 bases in the middle. CDR3 sequence: CASSQDPGRYGYTF. The DNA of the CDR3 is TGCGCCAGCAGCCAAGATCCAGGGAGGTATGGCTACACCTTC.

The rearrangement uses TRBV9 and TRBJ2-1; 8 bases line up with TRBD2. CDR3 length: 16 amino acids. V gave up 7 bases and J gave up 4 bases; unmatched junction bases: 13. From germline, CDR1 is SGDLS and CDR2 YYNGEE. The CDR3 DNA reads TGTGCCAGCGGCTTGCGGGGTAGCGGGACGTACAATGAGCAGTTCTTC. Translating it yields CASGLRGSGTYNEQFF.

The V and J genes are TRBV5-4 and TRBJ2-3, with D tentatively TRBD2 (5 bases). CDR1 and CDR2 from the germline V gene are SGHNT and YYREEE (reference sequence). Trimming shortened V by 2 bases and J by 4 bases, and 11 bases separated the two germline ends. The CDR3 spans 14 residues. The CDR3 coding sequence is TGTGCCAGCAGCTTTTCCGGGGTACCAGATACGCAGTATTTT. Its protein is CASSFSGVPDTQYF.

CDR3 nucleotides: TGTGCCAGCACCACCCTACGATCTCGGGGCTACACCTTC. Translated: CASTTLRSRGYTF. The chain couples TRBV27 to TRBJ1-2; D remains unclear. Trimming pared 7 bases from V and 8 bases from J, leaving 17 bases between. Germline V gene data show CDR1 as MNHEY and CDR2 as SMNVEV (reference sequence). There are 13 residues in the CDR3.

The V call is TRBV2, the J call TRBJ1-4, with D possibly TRBD1 on 6 matching bases. The CDR3 covers 14 residues. Trimming pared 7 bases from V and 7 bases from J, leaving 16 bases between. The germline gives CDR1 SNHLY, CDR2 FYNNEI. The DNA of the CDR3 is TGTGCCAGCACGCCACAGGGAAGGGGTGAAAAACTGTTTTTT. Translating gives CASTPQGRGEKLFF.

The CDR3 DNA follows: TGTGCCAGCAGCTTAGGGATGGGCTTTAGCAATCAGCCCCAGCATTTT. Translation gives CASSLGMGFSNQPQHF. This chain connects TRBV7-2 to TRBJ1-5; unclear D gene. The CDR3 runs to 16 residues. CDR1 is SGHTA and CDR2 is FQGNSA in the germline V gene. Trimming shortened V by 1 base and J by 0 bases, and 10 bases separated the two germline ends. Full variable domain (rest looked up from reference TRBV7-2 and TRBJ1-5): GAGVSQSPSNKVTEKGKDVELRCDPISGHTALYWYRQSLGQGLEFLIYFQGNSAPDKSGLPSDRFSAERTGGSVSTLTIQRTQQEDSAVYLCASSLGMGFSNQPQHFGDGTRLSIL.

The chain joins TRBV2 to TRBJ1-6, with unresolved D. The length of the CDR3 is 16 residues. Germline CDR1 reads SNHLY; CDR2 reads FYNNEI. The germline V and J ends were trimmed by 4 bases and 5 bases, with 15 bases remaining between them. The CDR3 coding sequence is TGTGCCAGCAGTGTCCGAAGCCGGGTCAATAATTCACCCCTCCACTTT. As protein: CASSVRSRVNNSPLHF.

This chain joins TRBV23-1 and TRBJ2-7; D may be TRBD2 (5 bases). TRBV23-1 is noted as an ORF with a role that remains uncertain. V dropped 2 bases and J dropped 4 bases, with 6 bases sitting between them. This CDR3 comprises 12 residues. The CDR3 sequence is CASSQRGYEQYF. The CDR3 bases are TGCGCCAGCAGTCAAAGAGGGTACGAGCAGTACTTC.

The chain has TRBV27 and TRBJ2-4, with a tentative D call TRBD1 (5 bases). The CDR3 runs 15 residues. V was shortened by 6 bases and J by 0 bases, with 12 bases between the two germline ends. Germline values: CDR1 MNHEY, CDR2 SMNVEV (reference sequence). Written as DNA, the CDR3 is TGTGCCAGCAGCCAACCAGGGATAGCCAAAAACATTCAGTACTTC. Its protein is CASSQPGIAKNIQYF.